The 9 T cell receptor beta chains below were found in one sample sequenced in a study of T cells in Graves' hyperthyroidism and ophthalmopathy. RNA transcripts gave rise to amplified TCR beta CDR3 regions. The HTBI primer set was used in a first-round RT-PCR of the TCR CDR3. Each CDR3 protein is one row after TCRdb ran MiXCR on the multiplex PCR reads. This repertoire shows about 590,000 distinct CDR3 sequences, less than 20% found once; its top ten account for approximately 7.4%. Specimen: blood. The source of these receptors is a woman aged 25 to 45 with Graves' hyperthyroidism.

This clonotype was seen repeatedly, ten times or more. This chain connects TRBV5-1 to TRBJ2-1; the D is unclear. Trimming removed 2 bases from V and 5 bases from J, with 11 bases in between. The CDR3 is made up of 14 amino acids. Per the germline V gene, CDR1 is SGHRS and CDR2 is YFSETQ. The CDR3 protein is CASSFSRQDNEQFF. The CDR3 DNA is TGCGCCAGCAGCTTTTCCAGGCAGGACAATGAGCAGTTCTTC.

As concerns this clonotype: This is likely a read error, given that the CDR3 carries no conserved phenylalanine or tryptophan at its end. The chain uses TRBV6-2 or TRBV6-3 and TRBJ1-2; D remains unclear. This CDR3 spans 12 amino acids. From germline, CDR1 is MNHEY and CDR2 SVGEGT. Trimming removed 6 bases at V and 3 bases at J, with 8 bases between. CDR3 protein: CASSAPDYGYTL. As DNA, the CDR3 is TGTGCCAGCAGCGCACCGGACTATGGCTACACCCTC.

This clonotype was counted a few times. The chain uses TRBV10-1 and TRBJ2-3; D may correspond to TRBD1 or TRBD2 (5 bases each). Germline CDR1 reads WNHNN; CDR2 reads SYGVQD (reference sequence). The CDR3 runs 14 residues. Trimming pared 9 bases from V and 0 bases from J, leaving 13 bases between. The CDR3 protein is CARPRGSSTDTQYF. DNA of the CDR3: TGCGCCAGGCCGAGGGGTTCTAGCACAGATACGCAGTATTTT.

CDR3 bases: TGTGCCAGCAGCTTGGGCCGAGGAGGGTTGAATGGGAACTATGGCTACACCTTC. This codes for CASSLGRGGLNGNYGYTF. This chain uses TRBV13 with TRBJ1-2; D not resolved. The V gene's germline CDR1 is PRHDT and CDR2 FYEKMQ (reference sequence). The CDR3 contains 18 residues. V lost 3 bases and J lost 2, with 22 bases in between.

This clonotype was found many times. The chain couples TRBV3-1 to TRBJ1-6; the D gene is possibly TRBD1 (5 bases). This CDR3 region has 13 residues. In germline, CDR1 is LGHDT, CDR2 YNNKEL (reference sequence). Deletions cut 2 bases from V and 7 bases from J, with 6 bases between. Here the CDR3 DNA reads TGTGCCAGCAGCCAACGGGGGAATTCACCCCTCCACTTT. Translation gives CASSQRGNSPLHF.

This clonotype has ten or more counts. The rearrangement uses TRBV7-9 and TRBJ2-7, with TRBD1 matching 8 bases. Per germline, CDR1 SEHNR and CDR2 FQNEAQ (reference sequence). The CDR3 is 13 residues long. The ends lost 4 bases at V and 2 bases at J; junction bases unmatched: 1. The CDR3 spells CASSSGGTYEQYF. For the CDR3, the DNA is TGTGCCAGCAGCTCAGGGGGCACCTACGAGCAGTACTTC.

This clonotype was recorded at least ten times. The J gene is TRBJ2-1, the V gene TRBV5-5; possibly TRBD2 for D (6 bases). CDR1 and CDR2 (germline): SGHKS, YYEKEE (reference sequence). The CDR3 extends over 13 amino acids. V lost 3 bases and J lost 6, with 10 bases in between. This chain's CDR3 is CASSSGTLNEQFF. CDR3 bases: TGTGCCAGCAGCTCCGGGACTCTCAATGAGCAGTTCTTC.

J is TRBJ2-3 and V is TRBV30; TRBD2 aligns across 7 bases. Germline V gives CDR1 GTSNPN, CDR2 SVGIG (reference sequence). The V and J ends lost 4 bases and 5 bases, in that order; junction bases with no gene match: 9. This CDR3 contains 14 residues. As DNA, the CDR3 is TGTGCCTGGACCGTCGGGGGGAGTGGAGATACGCAGTATTTT. This sequence encodes CAWTVGGSGDTQYF.

The sample holds many counts of this clonotype. The chain carries TRBV12-3 or TRBV12-4 and TRBJ1-5; D not resolved. The CDR3 length is 14 residues. V lost 2 bases and J 9 bases, leaving 14 bases between the germline ends. The CDR3 DNA sequence: TGTGCCAGCAGTTTATTAGACAAATTGTCGCCCCAGCATTTT. It specifies CASSLLDKLSPQHF.